These 32 T cell receptor beta chains originate from one sample sequenced in a study of shared T cell receptors in the human thymus. Here immunoSEQ multiplex PCR was the method, and the copy in TCRdb shows in-frame clones only, minus some. The sample holds about 500,000 clones, around three quarters seen once. In addition, the sample was reused for a study of human thymus T cells.

The sequencing input was thymocytes. The source is a boy under two years old with a congenital heart defect.

J is TRBJ2-2 and V is TRBV19, with D tentatively TRBD2 (5 bases). Per germline, CDR1 LNHDA and CDR2 SQIVND (reference sequence). The V end lost 1 base, the J end lost 4 bases, and 13 bases lay between the germline ends. The CDR3 is 16 amino acids. DNA for the CDR3: TGTGCCAGTAGTATAGGCGGAGGTTTTATCACCGGGGAGCTGTTTTTT. Translation: CASSIGGGFITGELFF.

The chain uses TRBV15 and TRBJ1-3; possibly TRBD1 for D (6 bases). The CDR3 has 16 residues. Germline V gene sequence: CDR1 LNHNV, CDR2 YYDKDF (reference sequence). The V end lost 3 bases, the J end lost 3 bases, and 15 bases lay between the germline ends. This CDR3 is CATSRSSGTLGNTIYF. CDR3 coding DNA: TGTGCCACCAGCAGGTCCTCCGGGACACTTGGAAACACCATATATTTT.

CDR3 region: CAISEQAGDTGELFF. CDR3 in DNA: TGTGCCATCAGTGAACAGGCGGGAGACACCGGGGAGCTGTTTTTT. The chain uses TRBV10-3 and TRBJ2-2, with 7 bases matching TRBD2. The ends lost 3 bases at V and 3 bases at J; junction bases unmatched: 4. The length of the CDR3 is 15 residues. CDR1 and CDR2 (germline): ENHRY, SYGVKD.

This rearrangement joins TRBV27 to TRBJ1-2; TRBD1 matches 7 bases. Germline V lookup: CDR1 MNHEY, CDR2 SMNVEV (reference sequence). The CDR3 consists of 17 residues. J gave up 0 bases and V 5 bases, and 12 bases lay outside the gene matches. CDR3 coding DNA: TGTGCCAGCAGTCCGCGACAGGGATCAGTGTCTAACTATGGCTACACCTTC. Amino acid sequence: CASSPRQGSVSNYGYTF.

This chain links TRBV19 with TRBJ1-2; 8 bases line up with TRBD1. In germline, CDR1 is LNHDA, CDR2 SQIVND (reference sequence). CDR3 length: 16 residues. Trimming took 5 bases from V and 3 from J; bases not matched to a gene: 11. CDR3 nucleotides: TGTGCCAGTAGTTTGCTAAGGACAGGGAGGGACTATGGCTACACCTTC. Amino acids: CASSLLRTGRDYGYTF.

V and J are TRBV2 and TRBJ2-7; D possibly corresponds to TRBD2 (5 bases). The CDR3 consists of 11 residues. Trimming took 8 bases from V and 1 from J, leaving 6 bases between them. Germline assignment: CDR1 SNHLY and CDR2 FYNNEI. In DNA, the CDR3 is TGTGCCAGCGGGGAGTCCTACGAGCAGTACTTC. It yields the protein CASGESYEQYF.

The rearrangement joins TRBV25-1 to TRBJ1-1; TRBD1 agrees at 7 bases. Germline CDR1 reads MGHDK; CDR2 reads SYGVNS. Trimming removed 2 bases from V and 4 bases from J; junction bases left unmatched: 7. This CDR3 is built from 15 residues. DNA for the CDR3: TGTGCCAGCAGTGAACGGTCGGCAGGGGGCACTGAAGCTTTCTTT. Amino acids: CASSERSAGGTEAFF.

The CDR3 spells CASSQDAGTSGRGETQYF. The CDR3 DNA sequence: TGTGCCAGCAGCCAAGATGCGGGGACTAGCGGGAGGGGAGAGACCCAGTACTTC. The chain recombines TRBV14 with TRBJ2-5; 16 bases line up with TRBD2. The CDR3 is 18 amino acids. From germline, CDR1 is SGHDN and CDR2 FVKESK. V lost 0 bases, J lost 4 bases, and 5 bases stayed unmatched.

The rearrangement joins TRBV4-3 to TRBJ1-2; tentatively, D is TRBD1 (5 bases). V was trimmed by 1 base and J by 0 bases, leaving 12 bases between them. From germline, CDR1 is LGHNA and CDR2 YSLEER. This CDR3 is built from 16 residues. The CDR3 nucleotides read TGCGCCAGCAGCCAAGGCAGACAGCCTGCTAACTATGGCTACACCTTC. Amino acids: CASSQGRQPANYGYTF.

V gene TRBV15 combines with J gene TRBJ2-7, with 9 bases that match TRBD1. V lost 2 bases, J lost 2 bases, and 13 bases stayed unmatched. CDR3 length equals 18 residues. From germline, CDR1 is LNHNV and CDR2 YYDKDF (reference sequence). Written as DNA, the CDR3 is TGTGCCACCAGCAGAAAACCACCCGACAGGGGGGTTCCCTACGAGCAGTACTTC. As protein: CATSRKPPDRGVPYEQYF.

The CDR3 DNA reads as TGTGCCATCAGTTCCAAGAGGCAGAGCTCCTACAATGAGCAGTTCTTC. Translation gives CAISSKRQSSYNEQFF. The chain joins TRBV10-3 to TRBJ2-1; D remains ambiguous. CDR3 length: 16 residues. Looked up from germline, CDR1 is ENHRY and CDR2 is SYGVKD. Trimming removed 5 bases at V and 0 bases at J, with 14 bases between.

This clone was recorded once. V gene TRBV4-3 combines with J gene TRBJ2-7; 7 bases map to TRBD1. The J segment lost 2 bases and the V segment lost 3 bases, leaving 7 bases of the junction unmatched. This CDR3 region has 15 residues. From germline, CDR1 is LGHNA and CDR2 YSLEER. This chain's CDR3 is CASSHVPGQPYEQYF. The CDR3 coding sequence is TGCGCCAGCAGCCATGTACCGGGACAGCCCTACGAGCAGTACTTC.

V and J are TRBV5-4 and TRBJ1-2; TRBD1 matches at 8 bases. The CDR3 extends over 13 amino acids. Germline V gene data show CDR1 as SGHNT and CDR2 as YYREEE (reference sequence). Germline trimming cut 3 bases from V and 3 bases from J; bases unmatched to any gene: 1. The CDR3: CASSSTGDYGYTF. The CDR3 coding sequence is TGTGCCAGCAGCTCGACAGGGGACTATGGCTACACCTTC.

The rearrangement links TRBV10-3 to TRBJ1-3; 7 positions match TRBD1. With V trimmed by 5 bases and J by 3 bases, 25 bases remained unmatched. Germline loops: CDR1 ENHRY, CDR2 SYGVKD. The CDR3 is 21 residues long. CDR3 DNA sequence: TGTGCCATCAGTATAGCTCCCGGGACAGAAGGGAGTTCCCGGGGTGGAAACACCATATATTTT. Its protein is CAISIAPGTEGSSRGGNTIYF.

Written as DNA, the CDR3 is TGTGCCAGCAGCTCTGGGAGGGTTCAGCCCCAGCATTTT. It is translated as CASSSGRVQPQHF. V gene TRBV7-8 combines with J gene TRBJ1-5; D gene ambiguous. V shed 4 bases and J shed 6 bases, with 10 bases lying between them. Germline lookup yields CDR1 SGHVS and CDR2 FQNEAQ. This CDR3 contains 13 residues.

The genes are TRBV18 and TRBJ1-1; D is unresolved. Trimming pared 5 bases from V and 4 bases from J, leaving 14 bases between. From germline, CDR1 is KGHSH and CDR2 LQKENI. This CDR3 has 14 amino acids. The CDR3 loop reads CASSGIAGGTEAFF. The CDR3, as DNA: TGTGCCAGCTCAGGTATTGCGGGAGGCACTGAAGCTTTCTTT.

The chain recombines TRBV6-6 with TRBJ2-7, with D hard to call. Per the germline V gene, CDR1 is MNHNY and CDR2 is SVGAGI (reference sequence). The CDR3 extends over 15 amino acids. The V gene lost 6 bases and the J gene lost 2 bases, with 17 bases spanning the gap. The DNA of the CDR3 is TGTGCCAGCAGCTCACCCCGTGACAAGCCCTACGAGCAGTACTTC. As protein: CASSSPRDKPYEQYF.

The CDR3 here is CSAGGAVPYNEQFF. In nucleotides, the CDR3 is TGCAGCGCCGGTGGGGCAGTACCCTACAATGAGCAGTTCTTC. The chain carries TRBV29-1 and TRBJ2-1; D perhaps matches TRBD1 (5 bases). Germline CDR1 is SQVTM and CDR2 is ANQGSEA. V was cut by 7 bases and J by 2 bases, with 15 bases left in between. This CDR3 is built from 14 residues.

In this sample, this clone turned up once. The chain has TRBV6-5 and TRBJ2-7, with D maybe TRBD2 (5 bases). This CDR3 has 15 amino acids. Germline V gene data show CDR1 as MNHEY and CDR2 as SVGAGI. The V gene lost 5 bases and the J gene lost 3 bases, with 17 bases spanning the gap. The chain's CDR3 is CASSASSGSGYEQYF. In DNA form, the CDR3 reads TGTGCCAGCAGTGCCTCAAGCGGTTCTGGCTACGAGCAGTACTTC.

This clone showed up just a few times. V usage is TRBV5-5 and J usage is TRBJ2-7; 13 bases agree with TRBD2. CDR3 size: 18 residues. The germline CDR1 and CDR2 sequences are SGHKS and YYEKEE (reference sequence). V shed 1 base, J shed 5 bases, and the junction held 12 bases outside the gene matches. This CDR3 reads CASSLCGLAGDKGDEQYF. The CDR3 nucleotides are TGTGCCAGCAGCTTGTGTGGACTAGCGGGGGACAAGGGCGACGAGCAGTACTTC.

The rearrangement joins TRBV4-2 to TRBJ1-1; D is unresolved. Between the trimmed V and J ends, which lost 4 bases and 1 base, there was a span of 19 bases. The CDR3 is made up of 17 amino acids. Germline V gene lookup returns CDR1 LGHNA and CDR2 YNFKEQ. CDR3 bases: TGTGCCAGCAGCCCGGTAAAAATGACAAGACGGAACACTGAAGCTTTCTTT. As protein: CASSPVKMTRRNTEAFF.

V usage is TRBV29-1 and J usage is TRBJ2-1; D may be TRBD2 (6 bases). From germline, CDR1 is SQVTM and CDR2 ANQGSEA. The V and J ends lost 6 bases and 4 bases respectively, with 7 bases between them. The length of the CDR3 is 11 residues. CDR3 DNA sequence: TGCAGCGTCGGGACTTACAATGAGCAGTTCTTC. It yields the protein CSVGTYNEQFF.

The chain joins TRBV27 to TRBJ1-4, with D possibly being TRBD1 (6 bases). The CDR3 spans 16 residues. V was shortened by 6 bases and J by 10 bases, with 24 bases between the two germline ends. Germline V gene data show CDR1 as MNHEY and CDR2 as SMNVEV (reference sequence). The CDR3 loop is CASSHGREGGLGKLFF. The CDR3 nucleotides are TGTGCCAGCAGCCACGGAAGGGAGGGGGGACTGGGAAAACTGTTTTTT.

The CDR3 DNA reads as TGTGCCAGCAGTTTTACTAGGAAGGGCAGGGGGAGGCGAAAACTGTTTTTT. Translating it yields CASSFTRKGRGRRKLFF. The J gene is TRBJ1-4, the V gene TRBV27, with 7 bases aligning to TRBD1. The J segment lost 10 bases and the V segment lost 3 bases, leaving 17 bases of the junction unmatched. CDR3 length: 17 amino acids. CDR1 is MNHEY, CDR2 SMNVEV, per germline (reference sequence).

The CDR3 reads CASSLGLAGYTDTQYF. In nucleotides, the CDR3 is TGTGCCAGCAGTTTGGGACTAGCGGGCTACACAGATACGCAGTATTTT. The chain carries TRBV28 and TRBJ2-3, with 12 bases fitting TRBD2. The CDR3 has 16 residues. Looked up from germline, CDR1 is MDHEN and CDR2 is SYDVKM. The V gene end was trimmed by 3 bases and the J gene end by 2 bases; junction bases not matched to a gene: 3. The whole variable domain, remainder taken from reference TRBV28 and TRBJ2-3, is DVKVTQSSRYLVKRTGEKVFLECVQDMDHENMFWYRQDPGLGLRLIYFSYDVKMKEKGDIPEGYSVSREKKERFSLILESASTNQTSMYLCASSLGLAGYTDTQYFGPGTRLTVL.

J is TRBJ2-1 and V is TRBV12-5; 8 nucleotides agree with TRBD1. V lost 9 bases, J lost 10 bases, and 14 bases stayed unmatched. The CDR3 contains 14 residues. From germline, CDR1 is LGHNT and CDR2 FRNRAP. CDR3 residues: CARPDRGPLREQFF. The CDR3 bases are TGTGCTAGGCCCGACAGGGGCCCGCTTCGGGAGCAGTTCTTC.

V gene TRBV12-5 combines with J gene TRBJ2-2; tentative D call: TRBD1 (5 bases). V lost 5 bases and J lost 4, with 8 bases in between. CDR1 is LGHNT and CDR2 is FRNRAP in the germline V gene. This CDR3 is built from 13 residues. The CDR3 DNA follows: TGTGCTAGTGGTCCTCAGGGCACCGGGGAGCTGTTTTTT. Its protein is CASGPQGTGELFF. Full variable domain (outside the CDR3, taken from reference TRBV12-5 and TRBJ2-2): DARVTQTPRHKVTEMGQEVTMRCQPILGHNTVFWYRQTMMQGLELLAYFRNRAPLDDSGMPKDRFSAEMPDATLATLKIQPSEPRDSAVYFCASGPQGTGELFFGEGSRLTVL.

The CDR3 region has the DNA TGTGCCAGCAGCTTGCGGTTCGGGGAGCTGTTTTTT. Translating it yields CASSLRFGELFF. The J gene is TRBJ2-2, the V gene TRBV7-3; no reliable D call. V was clipped by 3 bases and J by 7 bases, with 6 bases between them. The CDR3 is 12 residues long. The germline V gene encodes CDR1 SGHTA and CDR2 FQGTGA.

J is TRBJ1-4 and V is TRBV14; 7 nucleotides match TRBD1. V trimming: 3 bases; J trimming: 9 bases; junction bases outside the gene matches: 7. Germline V CDR1 and CDR2: SGHDN, FVKESK. The CDR3 loop spans 14 amino acids. In DNA form, the CDR3 reads TGTGCCAGCAGCCACGGGGCAGGGGGGAAAAAACTGTTTTTT. Protein sequence: CASSHGAGGKKLFF.

The chain couples TRBV7-2 to TRBJ1-3; no clear D gene. Germline loops: CDR1 SGHTA, CDR2 FQGNSA. The V gene lost 1 base and the J gene lost 0 bases, with 16 bases spanning the gap. There are 18 residues in the CDR3. The CDR3 bases are TGTGCCAGCAGCTTAGAACACGGGAGGGCTCACTCTGGAAACACCATATATTTT. This codes for CASSLEHGRAHSGNTIYF.

The chain employs TRBV11-2 and TRBJ2-3; a possible D gene is TRBD1 (5 bases). There are 16 residues in the CDR3. Germline CDR1 SGHAT, CDR2 FQNNGV. The V end was cut by 1 base, the J end by 5 bases, with 16 bases between. In DNA form, the CDR3 reads TGTGCCAGCAGCTTAGGGGCAGGGCGACATGGAGATACGCAGTATTTT. This encodes CASSLGAGRHGDTQYF.

This sequence joins TRBV4-1 and TRBJ2-1, with a weak D call TRBD1 (7 bases). The germline CDR1 and CDR2 sequences are MGHRA and YSYEKL. The CDR3 runs 18 residues. The germline V and J ends were trimmed by 1 base and 8 bases, with 24 bases remaining between them. The chain's CDR3 is CASSQGGQGESGRYEQFF. Written as DNA, the CDR3 is TGCGCCAGCAGCCAAGGAGGTCAGGGGGAAAGCGGGCGGTATGAGCAGTTCTTC.